These 9 T cell receptor beta chains were all obtained from the same sample, sequenced in a study of breast tumors, draining lymph nodes, adjacent tissues. Samples came from axillary lymph nodes draining the breast cancer. Each CDR3 protein is one row after TCRdb ran MiXCR on the multiplex PCR reads. The sample consists of some 140,000 distinct CDR3 sequences, less than 25% of them appearing once. Sequencing input: axillary lymph node tissue. These TCRs come from a female donor with breast cancer. Some clones in this sample may be carry-over from other donors' samples.

The chain has TRBV28 and TRBJ2-5; the D gene is possibly TRBD2 (6 bases). This CDR3 has 12 residues. Per the germline V gene, CDR1 is MDHEN and CDR2 is SYDVKM. Trimming stripped 7 bases from V and 5 bases from J, with 11 bases between. CDR3 region: CASTGGVETQYF. In DNA form, the CDR3 reads TGTGCCAGCACCGGGGGAGTGGAGACCCAGTACTTC.

The sample holds a few counts of this clonotype. This rearrangement joins TRBV6-1 to TRBJ2-1; TRBD2 is a possible D gene (6 bases). The CDR3 is made up of 15 amino acids. Germline V gene data show CDR1 as MNHNS and CDR2 as SASEGT. Trimming took 3 bases from V and 0 from J, leaving 9 bases between them. In DNA, the CDR3 is TGTGCCAGCAGTGAGCGGGGAAGCTCCTACAATGAGCAGTTCTTC. As protein: CASSERGSSYNEQFF.

The sample holds a few counts of this clonotype. The V call is TRBV19, the J call TRBJ2-2, with D perhaps matching TRBD2 (5 bases). The ends were cut back, 5 bases at V and 4 bases at J, with 8 bases in the middle. CDR3 length equals 13 residues. Germline-derived CDR1 and CDR2 are LNHDA and SQIVND (reference sequence). The CDR3 region is CASSPEGTGELFF. The CDR3 DNA is TGTGCCAGTAGTCCCGAGGGCACCGGGGAGCTGTTTTTT.

The table lists this clonotype with many counts. This rearrangement joins TRBV30 to TRBJ2-1; tentatively, D is TRBD2 (6 bases). V shed 7 bases and J shed 0 bases, with 13 bases lying between them. The CDR3 has 14 amino acids. Germline V gene data show CDR1 as GTSNPN and CDR2 as SVGIG (reference sequence). The CDR3 bases are TGTGCCTCGCGGGGCTCCAGCTCCTACAATGAGCAGTTCTTC. It translates to CASRGSSSYNEQFF.

This clonotype showed up many times. The gene calls are TRBV4-1 and TRBJ1-3; D is ambiguous. Germline V gives CDR1 MGHRA, CDR2 YSYEKL. This CDR3 contains 16 residues. V was trimmed by 1 base and J by 0 bases, leaving 10 bases between them. The CDR3 reads CASSQADGISGNTIYF. DNA for the CDR3: TGCGCCAGCAGCCAAGCCGACGGAATCTCTGGAAACACCATATATTTT.

This clonotype was found many times. Relative to the germline gene, one junction end is altered; a read error may explain this. CDR3 DNA: TGTGCCAGCAGCAGCGCAGGGGAAGAGACCCAGTACTTC. It is translated as CASSSAGEETQYF. The rearrangement uses TRBV5-1 and TRBJ2-5; tentative D call: TRBD1 (6 bases). Germline assignment: CDR1 SGHRS and CDR2 YFSETQ. The CDR3 has 13 amino acids. The whole variable domain, filled in from reference TRBV5-1 and TRBJ2-5, reads KAGVTQTPRYLIKTRGQQVTLSCSPISGHRSVSWYQQTPGQGLQFLFEYFSETQRNKGNFPGRFSGRQFSNSRSEMNVSTLELGDSALYLCASSSAGEETQYFGPGTRLLVL.

This clonotype was detected ten times or more. This chain links TRBV14 with TRBJ1-6, with D maybe TRBD1 (5 bases). V was pared by 3 bases and J by 8 bases, with 11 bases between. The CDR3 is 14 amino acids. Germline CDR1 reads SGHDN; CDR2 reads FVKESK. DNA of the CDR3: TGTGCCAGCAGCCATATCCAGGGTGATTCACCCCTCCACTTT. Translating gives CASSHIQGDSPLHF.

Worth noting for this clonotype: This clone may be a read error of a much larger clone one base away. This likely comes from a read error, as the CDR3 has no conserved phenylalanine or tryptophan at its end. V and J are TRBV12-5 and TRBJ2-5; TRBD1 aligns across 9 bases. The CDR3 has 13 amino acids. V shed 6 bases, J shed 1 base, and the junction held 0 bases outside the gene matches. Germline assignment: CDR1 LGHNT and CDR2 FRNRAP. The CDR3 bases are TGTGCTAGTGGGACAGGGGGCCAAGAGACCCAGTACTCC. Its translation: CASGTGGQETQYS.

On this clonotype itself: The CDR3 does not end in the conserved phenylalanine or tryptophan, so this is likely a read error. The rearrangement links TRBV2 to TRBJ2-2, with 9 bases that match TRBD1. The V gene's germline CDR1 is SNHLY and CDR2 FYNNEI. This CDR3 region has 19 residues. In nucleotides, the CDR3 is TGTGCCACCACGCGGTGGGACAGGGCGACCCATCGGGACACCGGGGGGCTGTTTCTT. This codes for CATTRWDRATHRDTGGLFL.